A selection of T cell receptor beta chains follows, all from one sample in a study of blood T cell repertoires in COVID-19. Method: immunoSEQ multiplex PCR; TCRdb's copy keeps in-frame clones and lacks some. The sample includes about 290,000 clones, approximately 89% of them seen just once. The specimen was peripheral blood. The receptor set was obtained from a woman in her thirties with COVID-19, enrolled during active disease. CDR3s include the opening cysteine and the closing phenylalanine or tryptophan. Each record gives: V gene, J gene, CDR3 protein.

TRBV7-6	TRBJ2-7	CASSLIGTGASVYEQYF
TRBV12-3/TRBV12-4	TRBJ2-1	CASSPLDEQFF
TRBV6-1	TRBJ1-5	CASSELIPFNQPQHF
TRBV10-3	TRBJ2-7	CATRGPNEQYF
TRBV18	TRBJ1-2	CASSPRGAYGYTF
TRBV19	TRBJ2-1	CASSPLSGGPYNEQFF
TRBV4-1	TRBJ1-4	CASSQGGGVIGEKLFF
TRBV10-1	TRBJ2-5	CASSLRTSGPQYF
TRBV19	TRBJ1-4	CASSIMGAADEKLFF
TRBV25-1	TRBJ1-4	CASTGGTGGEKLFF
TRBV11-3	TRBJ1-1	CASSLGANTEAFF
TRBV15	TRBJ1-5	CATSRTLTGPEIQPQHF
TRBV5-4	TRBJ2-7	CASSLWGEGYEQYF